These 25 T cell receptor beta chains share one sample of origin, sequenced in a study of T cells expressing NK-cell markers. TCRdb reprocessed the 5' RACE reads, with one entry per CDR3 protein and no DNA. The sample data list 140,000 or so distinct CDR3 sequences. The sequenced sample was blood T cells: a sorted CD56 or NKG2C T cell subset, CD4+ or CD8+ T cells, or bulk PBMC T cells (not recorded which). Receptor source: a man aged 18 to 29 in good health.

Here the CDR3 reads CASSQEVAEYSYEQYF. The V gene is TRBV4-3, the J gene TRBJ2-7; TCRdb's assignment of TRBD2 cannot be checked, as there is no DNA. The CDR3 spans 16 residues. Germline V lookup: CDR1 LGHNA, CDR2 YSLEER.

V is TRBV23-1 and J is TRBJ2-4; lacking DNA, the TRBD1 call made by TCRdb goes unchecked. TRBV23-1 is labeled an ORF, and its function is uncertain. The CDR3 has 15 amino acids. CDR3 amino acids: CASSSGQRGPNIQYF.

The CDR3 is CSAREGPRTDSNQPQHF. The chain recombines TRBV20-1 with TRBJ1-5; the TCRdb call, TRBD1, lacks DNA for checking. This CDR3 region has 17 residues. Germline CDR1 reads DFQATT; CDR2 reads SNEGSKA (reference sequence).

The chain recombines TRBV20-1 with TRBJ2-2; TCRdb's D gene call, TRBD1, goes unchecked for lack of DNA. This CDR3 is 16 amino acids long. CDR1 and CDR2 (germline): DFQATT, SNEGSKA (reference sequence). This chain's CDR3 is CSARDSEGFYTGELFF.

The CDR3 region is CSAHFTSGTYEQYF. The chain joins TRBV20-1 to TRBJ2-7; TCRdb's D call of TRBD2 is untestable without DNA. The germline V gene has CDR1 DFQATT and CDR2 SNEGSKA (reference sequence). CDR3 length: 14 amino acids.

The V gene is TRBV12-3 or TRBV12-4, the J gene TRBJ2-7; TCRdb's D call, TRBD2, is unchecked because there is no DNA. The CDR3 extends over 15 amino acids. CDR3 residues: CASGTSGRAVGEQYF.

This chain uses TRBV30 with TRBJ1-1; TCRdb gives TRBD1 as the D gene, but with no DNA this cannot be confirmed. The CDR3 covers 15 residues. Germline V CDR1 and CDR2: GTSNPN, SVGIG (reference sequence). CDR3 amino acids: CAWGAGTGPGTEAFF.

The rearrangement joins TRBV11-2 to TRBJ2-3; absent DNA, TCRdb's TRBD2 call cannot be checked. Germline CDR1 SGHAT, CDR2 FQNNGV. This CDR3 comprises 18 residues. CDR3 loop: CASSLEAAGGRPTDTQYF.

The chain combines TRBV19 with TRBJ2-7; the D gene TCRdb calls, TRBD1, cannot be checked with no DNA. Germline CDR1 reads LNHDA; CDR2 reads SQIVND (reference sequence). CDR3 length: 12 residues. The CDR3 loop is CASRDTAYEQYF.

The chain carries TRBV19 and TRBJ1-1; the D call of TRBD1 rests on TCRdb alone, since no DNA is present to check it. This CDR3 is 14 amino acids long. The germline CDR1 and CDR2 sequences are LNHDA and SQIVND (reference sequence). The CDR3 spells CASSLNRDRTEAFF.

The rearrangement uses TRBV12-3 or TRBV12-4 and TRBJ2-1. The CDR3 consists of 13 residues. CDR3: CASSAGLYNEQFF.

The chain recombines TRBV10-3 with TRBJ2-1; TCRdb gives TRBD2 as the D gene, but with no DNA this cannot be confirmed. The CDR3 consists of 14 residues. CDR1 and CDR2 (germline): ENHRY, SYGVKD. The CDR3 here is CAIRGSGGSHEQFF.

V and J are TRBV12-3 or TRBV12-4 and TRBJ1-6. The CDR3 is made up of 18 amino acids. The CDR3 sequence: CASNSWEAGADNWAPLHF.

The J gene is TRBJ2-3, the V gene TRBV6-5. Germline V lookup: CDR1 MNHEY, CDR2 SVGAGI. The CDR3 totals 12 residues. Here the CDR3 reads CASRDVTDTQYF.

The chain links TRBV15 to TRBJ2-1; with no DNA, the TCRdb D assignment of TRBD1 cannot be verified. There are 15 residues in the CDR3. Per the germline V gene, CDR1 is LNHNV and CDR2 is YYDKDF (reference sequence). CDR3 sequence reads: CATSRARDLNNEQFF.

The genes are TRBV7-9 and TRBJ2-3; no DNA is available, so the TRBD1 call from TCRdb remains unchecked. The CDR3 is 13 amino acids. Germline-derived CDR1 and CDR2 are SEHNR and FQNEAQ (reference sequence). CDR3 sequence reads: CASRDAGGDTQYF. Using reference TRBV7-9 and TRBJ2-3 for the parts outside the CDR3, the full variable domain is DTGVSQNPRHKITKRGQNVTFRCDPISEHNRLYWYRQTLGQGPEFLTYFQNEAQLEKSRLLSDRFSAERPKGSFSTLEIQRTEQGDSAMYLCASRDAGGDTQYFGPGTRLTVL.

The chain carries TRBV2 and TRBJ1-5. CDR1 SNHLY and CDR2 FYNNEI come from the germline V gene. CDR3 size: 16 residues. This CDR3 is CASSEFAGASNQPQHF.

The V and J genes are TRBV20-1 and TRBJ2-3. Germline CDR1 DFQATT, CDR2 SNEGSKA (reference sequence). This CDR3 is built from 12 residues. The CDR3 loop is CSARDLGITQYF.

The chain couples TRBV5-1 to TRBJ2-7; TCRdb designates TRBD1, a call that cannot be tested without DNA. The CDR3 loop spans 15 amino acids. Germline V gene data show CDR1 as SGHRS and CDR2 as YFSETQ. Here the CDR3 reads CASSVGTGGTYEQYF.

The V gene is TRBV27, the J gene TRBJ2-6; the D call from TCRdb, TRBD1, cannot be confirmed without DNA. Germline values: CDR1 MNHEY, CDR2 SMNVEV (reference sequence). This CDR3 spans 16 amino acids. This chain's CDR3 is CASSLSPLSGANVLTF.

The rearrangement uses TRBV4-3 and TRBJ2-3; TCRdb gives TRBD2 as the D gene, but with no DNA this cannot be confirmed. Germline assignment: CDR1 LGHNA and CDR2 YSLEER. There are 16 residues in the CDR3. The CDR3 spells CASSPMESGASDTQYF.

The V and J genes are TRBV15 and TRBJ2-3; TCRdb designates TRBD2, a call that cannot be tested without DNA. CDR1 is LNHNV and CDR2 is YYDKDF in the germline V gene (reference sequence). The CDR3 spans 14 residues. The CDR3 is CATSSSGGADTQYF.

The chain couples TRBV6-5 to TRBJ1-3; the D call from TCRdb, TRBD1, cannot be confirmed without DNA. CDR3 length: 12 amino acids. Germline values: CDR1 MNHEY, CDR2 SVGAGI. The CDR3: CASQGGFNTIYF.

The chain is built from TRBV6-1 and TRBJ1-2; TCRdb outputs TRBD1, but without DNA this stays unchecked. The CDR3 contains 16 residues. The germline V gene has CDR1 MNHNS and CDR2 SASEGT. The CDR3: CASSSPGQGLTYGYTF.

The V gene is TRBV20-1, the J gene TRBJ2-3; TCRdb selects TRBD1, and the lack of DNA leaves this call unchecked. Germline-derived CDR1 and CDR2 are DFQATT and SNEGSKA (reference sequence). The CDR3 contains 13 residues. Here the CDR3 reads CSASPLGGDTQYF.